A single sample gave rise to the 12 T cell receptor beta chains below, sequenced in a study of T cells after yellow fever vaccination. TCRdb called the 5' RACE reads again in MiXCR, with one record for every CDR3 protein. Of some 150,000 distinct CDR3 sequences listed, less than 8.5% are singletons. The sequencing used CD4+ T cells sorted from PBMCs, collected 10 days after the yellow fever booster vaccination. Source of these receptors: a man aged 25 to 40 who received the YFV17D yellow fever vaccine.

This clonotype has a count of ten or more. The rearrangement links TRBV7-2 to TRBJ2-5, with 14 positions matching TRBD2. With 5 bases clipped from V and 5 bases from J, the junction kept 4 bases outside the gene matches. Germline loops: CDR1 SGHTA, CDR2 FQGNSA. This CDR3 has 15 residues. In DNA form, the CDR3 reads TGTGCCAGCAGCCTGGGACTAGCGGGAGTCGAGACCCAGTACTTC. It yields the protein CASSLGLAGVETQYF.

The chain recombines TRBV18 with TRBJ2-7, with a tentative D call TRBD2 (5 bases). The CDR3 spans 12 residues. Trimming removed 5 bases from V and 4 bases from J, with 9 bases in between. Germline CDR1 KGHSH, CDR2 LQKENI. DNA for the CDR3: TGTGCCAGCTCATCTTCGGGATACGAGCAGTACTTC. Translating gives CASSSSGYEQYF.

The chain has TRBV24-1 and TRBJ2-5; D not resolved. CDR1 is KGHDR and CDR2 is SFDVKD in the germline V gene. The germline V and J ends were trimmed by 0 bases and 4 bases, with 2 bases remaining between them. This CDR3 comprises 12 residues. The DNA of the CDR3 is TGTGCCACCAGTGATTTGACAGAGACCCAGTACTTC. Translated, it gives CATSDLTETQYF.

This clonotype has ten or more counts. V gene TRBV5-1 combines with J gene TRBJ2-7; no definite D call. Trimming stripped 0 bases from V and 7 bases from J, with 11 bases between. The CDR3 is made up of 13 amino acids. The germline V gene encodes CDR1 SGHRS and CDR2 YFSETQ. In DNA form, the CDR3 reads TGCGCCAGCAGCTTGGGGCAGACCCTAGAGCAGTACTTC. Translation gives CASSLGQTLEQYF.

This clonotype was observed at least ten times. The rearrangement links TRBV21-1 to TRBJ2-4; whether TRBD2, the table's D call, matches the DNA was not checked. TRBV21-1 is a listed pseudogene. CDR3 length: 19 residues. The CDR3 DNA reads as TGTGCCAGCAGCAAGTCGGGCCTGGGTACAGGGCTAGCCAAAAACATTCAGTACTTC. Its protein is CASSKSGLGTGLAKNIQYF.

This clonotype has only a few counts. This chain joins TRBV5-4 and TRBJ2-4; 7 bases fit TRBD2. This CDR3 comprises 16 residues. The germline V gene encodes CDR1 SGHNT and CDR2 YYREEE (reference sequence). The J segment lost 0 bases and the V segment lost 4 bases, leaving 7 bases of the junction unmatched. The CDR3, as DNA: TGTGCCAGCAGCCCCGGCGGGGGTCTAGCCAAAAACATTCAGTACTTC. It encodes CASSPGGGLAKNIQYF.

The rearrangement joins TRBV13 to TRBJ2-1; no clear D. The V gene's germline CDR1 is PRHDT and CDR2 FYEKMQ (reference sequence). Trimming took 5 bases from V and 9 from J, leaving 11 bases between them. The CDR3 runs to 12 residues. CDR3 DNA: TGTGCCAGCAGCGTACGAAGGGCTGAGCAGTTCTTC. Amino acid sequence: CASSVRRAEQFF.

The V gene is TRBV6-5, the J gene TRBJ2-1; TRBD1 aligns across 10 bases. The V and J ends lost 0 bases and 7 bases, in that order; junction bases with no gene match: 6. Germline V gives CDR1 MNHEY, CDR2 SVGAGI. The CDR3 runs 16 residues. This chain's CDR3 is CASSYSGQGGKNEQFF. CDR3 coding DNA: TGTGCCAGCAGTTACTCTGGACAGGGGGGGAAGAATGAGCAGTTCTTC.

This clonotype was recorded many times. The CDR3 protein is CASSLGTGWLEQFF. DNA of the CDR3: TGTGCCAGCAGCTTGGGGACAGGGTGGCTTGAGCAGTTCTTC. The rearrangement joins TRBV7-2 to TRBJ2-1; 9 bases align to TRBD1. Germline V gene data show CDR1 as SGHTA and CDR2 as FQGNSA. This CDR3 contains 14 residues. Trimming at V came to 3 bases and at J to 9 bases, leaving 6 bases not matched to a gene.

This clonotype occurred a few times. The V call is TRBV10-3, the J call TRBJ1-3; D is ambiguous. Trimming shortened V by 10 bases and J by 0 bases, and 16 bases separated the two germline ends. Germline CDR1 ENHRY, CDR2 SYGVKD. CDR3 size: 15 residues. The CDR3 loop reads CATNNGFTSGNTIYF. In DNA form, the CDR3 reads TGTGCCACGAACAATGGCTTCACCTCTGGAAACACCATATATTTT.

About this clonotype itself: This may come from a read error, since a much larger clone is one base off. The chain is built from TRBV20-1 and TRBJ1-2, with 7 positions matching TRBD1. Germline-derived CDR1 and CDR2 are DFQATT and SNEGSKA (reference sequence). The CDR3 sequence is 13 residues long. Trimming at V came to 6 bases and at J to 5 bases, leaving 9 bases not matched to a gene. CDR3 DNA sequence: TGCAGTGCCCCGGGACAGAAGAAATATGGCTACACCTTC. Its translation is CSAPGQKKYGYTF.

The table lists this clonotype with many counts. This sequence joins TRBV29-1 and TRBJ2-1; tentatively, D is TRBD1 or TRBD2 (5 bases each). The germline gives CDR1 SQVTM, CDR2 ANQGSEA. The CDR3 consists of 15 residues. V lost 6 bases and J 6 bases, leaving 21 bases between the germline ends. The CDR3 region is CSVVYRDGRRNEQFF. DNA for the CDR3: TGCAGCGTAGTTTACCGGGACGGACGACGCAATGAGCAGTTCTTC.